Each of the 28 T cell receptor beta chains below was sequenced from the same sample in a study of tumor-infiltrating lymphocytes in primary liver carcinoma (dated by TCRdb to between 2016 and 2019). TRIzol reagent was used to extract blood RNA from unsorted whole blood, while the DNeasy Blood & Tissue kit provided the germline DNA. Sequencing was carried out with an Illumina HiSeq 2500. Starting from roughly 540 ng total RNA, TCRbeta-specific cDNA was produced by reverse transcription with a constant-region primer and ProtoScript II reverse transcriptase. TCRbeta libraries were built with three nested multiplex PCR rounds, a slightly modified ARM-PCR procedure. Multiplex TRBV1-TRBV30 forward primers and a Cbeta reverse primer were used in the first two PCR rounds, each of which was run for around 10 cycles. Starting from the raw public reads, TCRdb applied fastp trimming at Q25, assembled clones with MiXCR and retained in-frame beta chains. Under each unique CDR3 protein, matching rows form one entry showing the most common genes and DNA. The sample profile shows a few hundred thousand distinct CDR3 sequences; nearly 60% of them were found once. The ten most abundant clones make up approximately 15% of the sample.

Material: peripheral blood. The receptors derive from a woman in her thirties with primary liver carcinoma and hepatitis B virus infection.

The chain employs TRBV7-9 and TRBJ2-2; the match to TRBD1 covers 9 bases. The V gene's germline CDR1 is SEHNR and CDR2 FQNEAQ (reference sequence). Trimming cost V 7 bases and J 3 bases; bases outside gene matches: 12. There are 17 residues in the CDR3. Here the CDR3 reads CASISATGGIYTGELFF. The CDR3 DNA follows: TGTGCCAGCATCTCCGCGACAGGGGGGATTTACACCGGGGAGCTGTTTTTT.

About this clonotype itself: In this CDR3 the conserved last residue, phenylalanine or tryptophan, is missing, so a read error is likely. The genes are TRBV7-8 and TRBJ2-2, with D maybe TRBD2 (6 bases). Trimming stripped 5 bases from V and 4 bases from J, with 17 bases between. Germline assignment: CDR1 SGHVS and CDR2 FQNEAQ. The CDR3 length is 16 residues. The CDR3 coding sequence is TGTGCCAGCAGCCTGACCGGGAGTCGAAGCACCGGGGAGCTGTTTTCT. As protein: CASSLTGSRSTGELFS.

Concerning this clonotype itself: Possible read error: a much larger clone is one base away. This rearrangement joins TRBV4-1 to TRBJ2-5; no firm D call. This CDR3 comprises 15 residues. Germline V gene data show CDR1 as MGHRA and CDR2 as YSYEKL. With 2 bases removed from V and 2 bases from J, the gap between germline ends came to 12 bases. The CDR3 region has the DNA TGCGCCAGCAGCCAACACCATAGCAAACAAGAGACCCAGTACTTC. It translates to CASSQHHSKQETQYF.

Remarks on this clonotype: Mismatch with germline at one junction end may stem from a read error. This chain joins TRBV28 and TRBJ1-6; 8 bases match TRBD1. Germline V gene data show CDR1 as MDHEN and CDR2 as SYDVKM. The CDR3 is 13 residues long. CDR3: CASIPDRVSPLYF. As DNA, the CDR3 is TGTGCCAGCATCCCGGACAGGGTTTCACCCCTCTACTTT.

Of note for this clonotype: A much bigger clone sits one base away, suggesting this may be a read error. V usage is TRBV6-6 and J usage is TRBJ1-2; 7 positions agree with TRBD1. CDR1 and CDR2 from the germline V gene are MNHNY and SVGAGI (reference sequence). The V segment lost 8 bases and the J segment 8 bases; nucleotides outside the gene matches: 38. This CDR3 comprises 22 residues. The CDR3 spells CASCRQISATGIGRSGKEGYTF. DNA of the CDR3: TGTGCCAGCTGTCGACAGATCTCCGCGACAGGGATCGGTCGATCGGGGAAGGAGGGCTACACCTTC.

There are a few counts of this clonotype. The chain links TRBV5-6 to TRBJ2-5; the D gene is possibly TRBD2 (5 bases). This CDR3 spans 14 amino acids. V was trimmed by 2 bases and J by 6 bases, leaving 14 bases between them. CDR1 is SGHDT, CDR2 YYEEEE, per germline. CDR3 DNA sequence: TGTGCCAGCAGCTTTCGTACTAGTACGCAGACCCAGTACTTC. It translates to CASSFRTSTQTQYF.

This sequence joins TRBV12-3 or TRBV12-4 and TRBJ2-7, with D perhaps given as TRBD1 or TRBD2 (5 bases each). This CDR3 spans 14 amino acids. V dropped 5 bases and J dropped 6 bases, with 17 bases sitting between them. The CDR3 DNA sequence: TGTGCCAGCAGTCCCTGGGACGGCCGTCTCGAGCAGTACTTC. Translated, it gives CASSPWDGRLEQYF.

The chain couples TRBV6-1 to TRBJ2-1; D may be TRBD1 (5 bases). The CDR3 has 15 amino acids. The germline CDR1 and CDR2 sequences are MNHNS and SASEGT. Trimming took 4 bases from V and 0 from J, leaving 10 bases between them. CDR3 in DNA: TGTGCCAGCAGTGGCGACAGCAGCTCCTACAATGAGCAGTTCTTC. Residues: CASSGDSSSYNEQFF.

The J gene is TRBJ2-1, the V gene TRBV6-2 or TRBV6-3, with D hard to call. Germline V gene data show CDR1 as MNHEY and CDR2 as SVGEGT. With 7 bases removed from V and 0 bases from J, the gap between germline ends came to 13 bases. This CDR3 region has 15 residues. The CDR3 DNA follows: TGTGCCAGCACCCCCGGTCTGATCTCCTACAATGAGCAGTTCTTC. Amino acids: CASTPGLISYNEQFF.

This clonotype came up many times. In DNA form, the CDR3 reads TGTGCCAGCAGCTTAGGGACAGGGCCCTACGAGCAGTACTTC. This encodes CASSLGTGPYEQYF. This rearrangement joins TRBV11-2 to TRBJ2-7; 8 bases map to TRBD1. Per the germline V gene, CDR1 is SGHAT and CDR2 is FQNNGV. J was trimmed by 2 bases and V by 1 base; bases with no gene match: 1. The CDR3 totals 14 residues.

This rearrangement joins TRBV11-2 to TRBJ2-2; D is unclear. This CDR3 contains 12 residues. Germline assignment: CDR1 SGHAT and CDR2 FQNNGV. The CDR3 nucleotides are TGTATCAGCATACAAGTAGCCGGGGAGCTGTTTTTT. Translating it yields CISIQVAGELFF.

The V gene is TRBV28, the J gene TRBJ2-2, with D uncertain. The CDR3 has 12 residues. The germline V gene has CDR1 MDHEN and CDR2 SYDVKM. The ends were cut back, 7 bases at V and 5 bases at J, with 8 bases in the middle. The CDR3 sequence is CASNYGTGELFF. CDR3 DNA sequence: TGTGCCAGCAATTACGGGACCGGGGAGCTGTTTTTT. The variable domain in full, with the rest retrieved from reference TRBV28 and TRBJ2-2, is DVKVTQSSRYLVKRTGEKVFLECVQDMDHENMFWYRQDPGLGLRLIYFSYDVKMKEKGDIPEGYSVSREKKERFSLILESASTNQTSMYLCASNYGTGELFFGEGSRLTVL.

The CDR3 DNA reads TGTGCCAGCAGCCAAGGGAAAGGATGGGGTACTGAAGCTTTCTTT. Protein: CASSQGKGWGTEAFF. V gene TRBV14 combines with J gene TRBJ1-1; D not resolved. Per germline, CDR1 SGHDN and CDR2 FVKESK. Trimming took 1 base from V and 5 from J, leaving 14 bases between them. The CDR3 length is 15 residues.

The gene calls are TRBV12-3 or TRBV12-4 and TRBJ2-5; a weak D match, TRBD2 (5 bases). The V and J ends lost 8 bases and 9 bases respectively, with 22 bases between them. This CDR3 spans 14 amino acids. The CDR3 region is CASLWTEVQDAQYF. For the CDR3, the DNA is TGTGCCAGCCTTTGGACGGAGGTTCAAGATGCCCAGTACTTC.

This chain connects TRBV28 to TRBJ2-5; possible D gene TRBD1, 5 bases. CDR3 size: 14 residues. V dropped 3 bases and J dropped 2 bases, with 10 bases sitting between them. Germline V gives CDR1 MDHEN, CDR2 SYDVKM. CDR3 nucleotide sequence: TGTGCCAGCAGTTTCCTTAGGGGTCAAGAGACCCAGTACTTC. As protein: CASSFLRGQETQYF.

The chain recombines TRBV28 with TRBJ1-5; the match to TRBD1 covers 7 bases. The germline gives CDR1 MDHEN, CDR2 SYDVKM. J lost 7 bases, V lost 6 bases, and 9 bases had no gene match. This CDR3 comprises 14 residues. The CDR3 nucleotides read TGTGCCAGCAGCTCGGGACAGTGGAGCCAGCCCCAGCATTTT. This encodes CASSSGQWSQPQHF.

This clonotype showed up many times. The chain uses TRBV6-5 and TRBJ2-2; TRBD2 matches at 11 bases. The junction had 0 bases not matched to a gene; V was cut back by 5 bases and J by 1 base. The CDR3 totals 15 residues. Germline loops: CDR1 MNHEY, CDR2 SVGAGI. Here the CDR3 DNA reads TGTGCCAGCAGTGGACTAGCGGGGAACACCGGGGAGCTGTTTTTT. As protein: CASSGLAGNTGELFF.

The CDR3 sequence: CASSVASGPSYEQYF. The CDR3 region has the DNA TGTGCCAGCAGCGTTGCTAGCGGCCCATCCTACGAGCAGTACTTC. The chain recombines TRBV9 with TRBJ2-7; 7 bases are a match to TRBD2. CDR1 is SGDLS, CDR2 YYNGEE, per germline. The CDR3 has 15 amino acids. Trimming took 2 bases from V and 1 from J; bases not matched to a gene: 6.

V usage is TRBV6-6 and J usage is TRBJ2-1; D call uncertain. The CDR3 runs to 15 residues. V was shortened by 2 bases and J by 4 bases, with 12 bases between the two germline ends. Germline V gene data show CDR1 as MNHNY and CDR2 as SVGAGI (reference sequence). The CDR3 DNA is TGTGCCAGCAGTTACCGAGACTCTCCATACAATGAGCAGTTCTTC. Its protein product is CASSYRDSPYNEQFF.

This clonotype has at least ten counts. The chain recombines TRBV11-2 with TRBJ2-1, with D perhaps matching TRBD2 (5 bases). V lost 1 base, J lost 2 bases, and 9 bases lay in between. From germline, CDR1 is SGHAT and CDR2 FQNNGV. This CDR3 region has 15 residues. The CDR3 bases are TGTGCCAGCAGCTTAGCGGCGGGCGCCTACAATGAGCAGTTCTTC. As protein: CASSLAAGAYNEQFF.

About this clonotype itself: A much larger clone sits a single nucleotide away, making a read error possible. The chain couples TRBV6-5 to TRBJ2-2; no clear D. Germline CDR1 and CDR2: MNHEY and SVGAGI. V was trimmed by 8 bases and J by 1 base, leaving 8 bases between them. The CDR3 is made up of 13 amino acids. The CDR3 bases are TGTGCCAGCTGTTCGGGGAACACCGGGGAGCTGTTTTTT. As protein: CASCSGNTGELFF.

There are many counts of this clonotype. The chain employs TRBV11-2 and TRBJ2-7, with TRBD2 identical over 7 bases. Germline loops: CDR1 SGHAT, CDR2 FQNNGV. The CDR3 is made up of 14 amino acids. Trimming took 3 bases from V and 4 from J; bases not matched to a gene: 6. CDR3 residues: CASSFGGGSYEQYF. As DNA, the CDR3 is TGTGCCAGCAGCTTTGGAGGCGGGAGTTACGAGCAGTACTTC.

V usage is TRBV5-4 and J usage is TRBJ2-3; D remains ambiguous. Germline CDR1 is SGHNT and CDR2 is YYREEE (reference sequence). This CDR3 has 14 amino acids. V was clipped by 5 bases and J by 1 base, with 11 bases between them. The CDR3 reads CASRDGEGTDTQYF. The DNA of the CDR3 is TGTGCCAGCAGGGACGGAGAGGGCACAGATACGCAGTATTTT.

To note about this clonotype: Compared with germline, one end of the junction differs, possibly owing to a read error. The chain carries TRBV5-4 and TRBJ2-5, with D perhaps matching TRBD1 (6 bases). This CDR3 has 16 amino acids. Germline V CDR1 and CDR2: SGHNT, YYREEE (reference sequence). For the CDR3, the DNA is TGTGCCAGCAGCGTAAGAGGGGGAGTGTACCAAGAGACCCATTACTTC. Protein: CASSVRGGVYQETHYF.

CDR3 sequence: CASSPTGGRYLAKNIQYF. The CDR3 DNA sequence: TGTGCCAGCAGTCCTACAGGGGGTCGATATCTAGCCAAAAACATTCAGTACTTC. The V gene is TRBV28, the J gene TRBJ2-4, with 8 bases identical to TRBD1. The germline V gene encodes CDR1 MDHEN and CDR2 SYDVKM. Unmatched junction bases numbered 12, after V lost 5 bases and J lost 0 bases. The CDR3 spans 18 residues.

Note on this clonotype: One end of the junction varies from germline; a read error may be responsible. Written as DNA, the CDR3 is TGCGCCAGCAGCTTTTCCGGGAGGGGGGCCGATGAGCAGTTCTTC. Residues: CASSFSGRGADEQFF. The genes are TRBV11-2 and TRBJ2-1, with 8 bases fitting TRBD2. CDR3 length: 15 amino acids. Per germline, CDR1 SGHAT and CDR2 FQNNGV.

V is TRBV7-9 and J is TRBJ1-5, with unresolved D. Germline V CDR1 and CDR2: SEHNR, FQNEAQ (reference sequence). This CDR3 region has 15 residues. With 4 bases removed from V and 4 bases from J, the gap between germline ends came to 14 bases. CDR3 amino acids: CASSYADQPNQPQHF. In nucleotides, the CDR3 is TGTGCCAGCAGCTATGCAGACCAACCAAATCAGCCCCAGCATTTT.

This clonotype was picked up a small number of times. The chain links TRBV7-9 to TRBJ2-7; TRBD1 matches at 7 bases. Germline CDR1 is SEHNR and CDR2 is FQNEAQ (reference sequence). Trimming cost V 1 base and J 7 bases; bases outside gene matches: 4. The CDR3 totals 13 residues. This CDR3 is CASSLVGRGEQYF. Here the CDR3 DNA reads TGTGCCAGCAGCTTAGTGGGCAGGGGGGAGCAGTACTTC.